This TCR beta chain stems from a study of pediatric ulcerative colitis. General study results and limits: Rectal repertoires separated controls, mild-moderate and acute severe colitis.

The V gene lost 2 bases and the J gene lost 8 bases, with 11 bases spanning the gap. This CDR3 spans 13 amino acids. The germline gives CDR1 SGHRS, CDR2 YFSETQ. This was a survey-level run. This table comes from immunoSEQ multiplex PCR, and its TCRdb copy is limited to in-frame clones, with some not included. The sample comprises 60,000 or so clones, about three quarters of which are singletons, and around 5.2% rests with the top ten. This clone was picked up a small number of times. No antigen is known for it. Blood was drawn at the time of colonoscopy. V usage is TRBV5-1 and J usage is TRBJ1-3; D not resolved. Sequencing was carried out using blood. The receptor was isolated from a boy younger than 18 with moderate ulcerative colitis. CDR3 bases: TGCGCCAGCAGCTTAAGTCAGGTCGACACCATATATTTT. Encoded protein: CASSLSQVDTIYF. Drawing the rest from reference TRBV5-1 and TRBJ1-3, the complete variable domain is KAGVTQTPRYLIKTRGQQVTLSCSPISGHRSVSWYQQTPGQGLQFLFEYFSETQRNKGNFPGRFSGRQFSNSRSEMNVSTLELGDSALYLCASSLSQVDTIYFGEGSWLTVV.